Listed below are T cell receptor beta chains from one sample, sequenced in a study of PD-L1 blockade in urothelial cancer. Measured with immunoSEQ multiplex PCR; TCRdb has only the in-frame clones, and not every one. The sample consists of approximately 100,000 clones, 70% to 85% of them appearing once. Source: PBMCs, taken around atezolizumab (anti-PD-L1) treatment. The receptors shown here come from a man aged 50-59 years with urothelial cancer. CDR3s include the opening cysteine and the closing phenylalanine or tryptophan. Fields, in order: clone size, D gene, J gene, V gene, CDR3 protein, CDR3 DNA. A D gene is named only where the DNA matches it firmly. Clone sizes are given selectively: once, few, many, or a class where the clone is expanded.

>-|-|TRBJ1-2|TRBV28
CASSFPPWRAWGYTF
TGTGCCAGCAGTTTCCCCCCCTGGAGGGCCTGGGGGTACACCTTC
>-|TRBD2|TRBJ2-7|TRBV7-8
CASSTGTSGTREQYF
TGTGCCAGCAGCACTGGGACTAGCGGGACGCGCGAGCAGTACTTC
>-|-|TRBJ2-7|TRBV18
CASSPSAYYEQYF
TGTGCCAGCTCACCAAGCGCCTACTACGAGCAGTACTTC
>once|TRBD1|TRBJ1-2|TRBV2
CASSLQGLDYGYTF
TGTGCCAGCAGCCTACAGGGGTTAGACTATGGCTACACCTTC
>-|TRBD1|TRBJ2-7|TRBV9
CASSPDRGPSYEQYF
TGTGCCAGCAGCCCGGACAGGGGACCTTCCTACGAGCAGTACTTC
>-|-|TRBJ2-1|TRBV7-2
CASSSSRDFYNEQFF
TGTGCCAGCAGCTCGTCCCGGGACTTCTACAATGAGCAGTTCTTC
>-|-|TRBJ1-2|TRBV2
CASSEGRGGGYTF
TGTGCCAGCAGTGAAGGGAGGGGCGGAGGCTACACCTTC
>-|TRBD1|TRBJ1-2|TRBV4-1
CASSQGLRGNNYGYTF
TGCGCCAGCAGCCAGGGGCTCAGGGGGAATAACTATGGCTACACCTTC
>-|-|TRBJ2-2|TRBV9
CASSVGTGGELFF
TGTGCCAGCAGCGTAGGAACGGGTGGGGAGCTGTTTTTT
>-|-|TRBJ1-3|TRBV4-1
CASSQGPLRGDGNTIYF
TGCGCCAGCAGCCAAGGGCCTCTTCGGGGGGACGGAAACACCATATATTTT
>-|-|TRBJ1-5|TRBV19
CASSSPGGAGQPQHF
TGTGCCAGTAGTAGTCCAGGAGGGGCAGGGCAGCCCCAGCATTTT
>-|-|TRBJ2-1|TRBV6-4
CASSESTSQFSNEQFF
TGTGCCAGCAGTGAATCGACTAGTCAGTTTAGCAATGAGCAGTTCTTC
>-|TRBD1|TRBJ1-6|TRBV5-1
CASSFQGVVSPLHF
TGCGCCAGCAGCTTTCAGGGGGTTGTTTCACCCCTCCACTTT
>-|-|TRBJ2-1|TRBV10-3
CAISAMELDEQFF
TGTGCCATCAGCGCAATGGAGTTGGATGAGCAGTTCTTC
>-|-|TRBJ1-1|TRBV7-9
CASSLAEAPGAEAFF
TGTGCCAGCAGCTTAGCGGAGGCCCCAGGGGCTGAAGCTTTCTTT
>-|-|TRBJ2-7|TRBV10-3
CAISDQQSGGQYF
TGTGCCATCAGTGATCAACAATCTGGCGGGCAGTACTTC
>-|-|TRBJ2-7|TRBV7-8
CASSLVEGYEQYF
TGTGCCAGCAGCTTAGTGGAGGGATACGAGCAGTACTTC
>-|TRBD1|TRBJ1-1|TRBV29-1
CSVEDLSGQGAGTEAFF
TGCAGCGTTGAAGACCTATCGGGACAGGGGGCGGGCACTGAAGCTTTCTTT
>-|-|TRBJ1-5|TRBV7-9
CASSLSSSNQPQHF
TGTGCCAGCAGCTTATCTAGCAGCAATCAGCCCCAGCATTTT
>-|-|TRBJ2-5|TRBV6-5
CASSTPPGALETQYF
TGTGCCAGCAGTACCCCACCGGGAGCGTTGGAGACCCAGTACTTC
>once|TRBD1|TRBJ2-4|TRBV11-2
CASSFTGTGGFSAKNIQYF
TGTGCCAGCAGCTTCACCGGGACAGGGGGATTTTCAGCCAAAAACATTCAGTACTTC
>-|TRBD2|TRBJ2-7|TRBV6-5
CASSATSGRGEQYF
TGTGCCAGCAGCGCGACTAGCGGGAGGGGCGAGCAGTACTTC
>few|-|TRBJ1-5|TRBV19
CASRGGIYQPQHF
TGTGCCAGTAGGGGAGGGATCTATCAGCCCCAGCATTTT
>-|-|TRBJ2-3|TRBV2
CASRDPTGQDTDTQYF
TGTGCCAGCAGGGACCCGACAGGTCAAGACACAGATACGCAGTATTTT
>-|TRBD1|TRBJ1-4|TRBV30
CAWSTGTGREKLFF
TGTGCCTGGAGTACCGGGACAGGGCGTGAAAAACTGTTTTTT
>-|TRBD1|TRBJ1-3|TRBV7-2
CASSLRTGAIYF
TGTGCCAGCAGCTTGCGGACAGGGGCCATATATTTT
>-|TRBD2|TRBJ2-1|TRBV5-4
CASSLALAGVHEQFF
TGTGCCAGCAGCTTGGCGCTAGCGGGAGTCCATGAGCAGTTCTTC
>few|-|TRBJ1-2|TRBV28
CASSRGGGYTF
TGTGCCAGCAGTCGGGGGGGTGGCTACACCTTC
>-|-|TRBJ2-1|TRBV9
CASSVTGVASSYNEQFF
TGTGCCAGCAGCGTAACCGGAGTCGCGAGCTCCTACAATGAGCAGTTCTTC
>-|TRBD1|TRBJ1-2|TRBV27
CASSLRLTGASYGYTF
TGTGCCAGCAGTTTACGGTTAACAGGGGCGAGCTATGGCTACACCTTC
>-|-|TRBJ1-2|TRBV28
CASSPPTGGIYYGYTF
TGTGCCAGCAGTCCCCCCACAGGTGGTATCTACTATGGCTACACCTTC
>-|TRBD1|TRBJ1-3|TRBV2
CASSFRGQGAGNTIYF
TGTGCCAGCAGTTTCCGGGGACAGGGGGCCGGAAACACCATATATTTT
>-|-|TRBJ2-7|TRBV6-5
CASTMTRRHYEQYF
TGTGCCAGCACCATGACTAGGCGGCACTACGAGCAGTACTTC
>-|-|TRBJ2-5|TRBV2
CASSVGAGEETQYF
TGTGCCAGCAGTGTGGGGGCAGGGGAGGAGACCCAGTACTTC
>-|-|TRBJ2-1|TRBV6-4
CASSAAGNSYNEQFF
TGTGCCAGCAGCGCAGCGGGCAACTCCTACAATGAGCAGTTCTTC